The sequence of this TCR beta chain was determined in a study of T cell clones after liver transplantation. Study-wide context: TCRbeta sequencing after a pre-transplant mixed lymphocyte reaction identified graft-donor-reactive clones, later tracked in post-transplant blood. Tolerant meant at least one year fully off immunosuppression without liver enzymes above twice normal.

Germline CDR1 GTSNPN, CDR2 SVGIG (reference sequence). Trimming took off 5 bases at V and 0 bases at J, with 7 bases between the two ends. This CDR3 contains 12 residues. Produced via immunoSEQ multiplex PCR; TCRdb's table is partial and in-frame only. The sample lists 95,000 to 110,000 clones, about 86% occurring once. This TCR was sampled from a human patient who received a liver transplant. Some T cells may be the graft donor's. The chain combines TRBV30 with TRBJ1-1; D is possibly TRBD1 (6 bases). The sequencing here drew on CD4+ T cells from blood, taken approximately 50 months after liver transplant. Here the CDR3 DNA reads TGTGCCTGGCAGGGGATGAACACTGAAGCTTTCTTT. It translates to CAWQGMNTEAFF.